This TCR beta chain was recovered during a study of shared clonotypes between healthy human individuals. TCRdb's copy holds only in-frame clones and misses some; the assay was immunoSEQ multiplex PCR. This table has 800,000 to 1,200,000 clones, about four fifths appearing once. This clone was recorded only once. A CD45RA-negative memory subset and a CD45RA+ naive subset were separated from the CD4+ cells. Sequencing used memory CD4+ T cells from PBMCs. Subset here: CD45RA-negative fraction. The source of this sequence is a man younger than 35 in good health. Some clones in this sample may be carry-over from other donors' samples.

CDR3 sequence: CASSPRTTSTDTQYF. The CDR3 nucleotides are TGTGCCAGCAGTCCCCGGACTACCTCCACAGATACGCAGTATTTT. The genes are TRBV28 and TRBJ2-3, with D possibly being TRBD2 (6 bases). The CDR3 length is 15 residues. Looked up from germline, CDR1 is MDHEN and CDR2 is SYDVKM. With 5 bases removed from V and 2 bases from J, the gap between germline ends came to 14 bases.